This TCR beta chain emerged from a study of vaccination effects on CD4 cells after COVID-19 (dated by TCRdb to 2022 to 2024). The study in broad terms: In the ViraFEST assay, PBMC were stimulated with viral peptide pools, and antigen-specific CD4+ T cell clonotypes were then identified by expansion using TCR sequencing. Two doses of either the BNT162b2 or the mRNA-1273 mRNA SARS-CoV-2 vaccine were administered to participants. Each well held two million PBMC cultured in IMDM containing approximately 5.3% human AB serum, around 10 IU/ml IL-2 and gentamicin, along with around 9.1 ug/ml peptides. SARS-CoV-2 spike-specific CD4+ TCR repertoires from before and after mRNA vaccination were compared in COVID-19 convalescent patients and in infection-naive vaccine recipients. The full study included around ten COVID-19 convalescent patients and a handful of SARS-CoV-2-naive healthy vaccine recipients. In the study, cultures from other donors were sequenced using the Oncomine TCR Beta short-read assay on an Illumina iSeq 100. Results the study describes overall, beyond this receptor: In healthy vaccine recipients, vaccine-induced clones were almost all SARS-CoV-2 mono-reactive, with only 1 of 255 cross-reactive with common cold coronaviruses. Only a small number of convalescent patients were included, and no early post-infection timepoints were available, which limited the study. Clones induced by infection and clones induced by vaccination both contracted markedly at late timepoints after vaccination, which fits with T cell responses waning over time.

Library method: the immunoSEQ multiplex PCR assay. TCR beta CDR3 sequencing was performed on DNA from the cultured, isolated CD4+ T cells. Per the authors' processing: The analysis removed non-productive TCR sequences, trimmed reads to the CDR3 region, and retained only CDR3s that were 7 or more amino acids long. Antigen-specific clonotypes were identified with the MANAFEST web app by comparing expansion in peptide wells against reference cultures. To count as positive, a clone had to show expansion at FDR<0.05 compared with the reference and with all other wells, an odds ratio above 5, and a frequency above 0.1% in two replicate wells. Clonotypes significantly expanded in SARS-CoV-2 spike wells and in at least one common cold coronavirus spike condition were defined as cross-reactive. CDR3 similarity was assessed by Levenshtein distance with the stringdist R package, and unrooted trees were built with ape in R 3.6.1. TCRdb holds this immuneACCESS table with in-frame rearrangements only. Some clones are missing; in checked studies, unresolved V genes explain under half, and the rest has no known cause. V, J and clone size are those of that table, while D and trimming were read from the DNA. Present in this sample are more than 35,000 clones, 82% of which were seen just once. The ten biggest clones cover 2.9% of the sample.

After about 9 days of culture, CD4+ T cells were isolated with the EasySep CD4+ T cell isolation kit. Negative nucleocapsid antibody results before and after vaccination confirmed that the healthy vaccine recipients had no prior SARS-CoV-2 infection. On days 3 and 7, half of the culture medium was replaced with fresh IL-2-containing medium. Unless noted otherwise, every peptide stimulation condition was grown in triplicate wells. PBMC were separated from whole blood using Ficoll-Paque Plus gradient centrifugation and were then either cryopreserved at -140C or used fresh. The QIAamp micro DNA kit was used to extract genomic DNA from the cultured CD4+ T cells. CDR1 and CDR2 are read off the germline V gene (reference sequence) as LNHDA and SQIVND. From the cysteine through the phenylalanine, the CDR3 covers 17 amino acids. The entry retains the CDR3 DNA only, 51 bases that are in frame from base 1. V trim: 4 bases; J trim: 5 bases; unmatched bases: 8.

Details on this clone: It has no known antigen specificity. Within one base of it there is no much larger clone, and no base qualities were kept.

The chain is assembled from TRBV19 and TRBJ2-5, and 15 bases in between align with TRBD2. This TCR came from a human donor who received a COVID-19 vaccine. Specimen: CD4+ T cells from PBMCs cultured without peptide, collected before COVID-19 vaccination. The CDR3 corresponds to CASSTGLAGGVGETQYF. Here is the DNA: TGTGCCAGTAGTACTGGACTAGCGGGGGGGGTAGGGGAGACCCAGTACTTC.